This TCR beta chain was profiled in a study of cytomegalovirus exposure and HLA in healthy donors. The length of the CDR3 is 14 residues. The ends were cut back, 1 base at V and 2 bases at J, with 9 bases in the middle. Germline V gene lookup returns CDR1 SGHAT and CDR2 FQNNGV. 13 Jbeta primers and 60 Vbeta primers were used for the PCR. Measured with immunoSEQ multiplex PCR; TCRdb has only the in-frame clones, and not every one. The sample carries around 100,000 clones, around 10% recorded once. Concerning this clone itself: Its matching antigen is unknown.

Study observations and caveats: Rare TCR sequences predominated, though certain public TCRs were found in many donors. Previous analysis showed most TCR beta V segments were productive about 90% or about 30% of the time.

The gene calls are TRBV11-2 and TRBJ2-7; perhaps TRBD2 as D (5 bases). Material for sequencing was PBMCs. The source of this sequence is a middle-aged man in good health and CMV-seropositive. The CDR3 is CASSLGGNTYEQYF. CDR3 in DNA: TGTGCCAGCAGCTTAGGAGGGAATACCTACGAGCAGTACTTC.